This TCR beta chain was found in a study of CD8 T cells in ankylosing spondylitis. The CDR3 totals 15 residues. V dropped 4 bases and J dropped 1; count of bases not matched to a gene: 5. The sample holds many counts of this clonotype. Its antigen is as yet unknown. From the 5' RACE reads, TCRdb called clonotypes with MiXCR, one entry per CDR3 protein. The sample comprises 130,000 or so distinct CDR3 sequences, roughly 6.6% of which are singletons, and less than 15% rests with the top ten. Study-wide results and limits: There were earlier reports of some motif variants in reactive arthritis synovial fluid and blood.

The material sequenced was blood, either unsorted or a sorted T cell fraction (not recorded which). This chain connects TRBV12-3 or TRBV12-4 to TRBJ2-5; 8 nucleotides agree with TRBD2. This TCR was recovered from a male donor with ankylosing spondylitis or in good health (not recorded which). The CDR3 nucleotides are TGTGCCAGCAGTTCGCCCCTAGCGGGCCAAGAGACCCAGTACTTC. Translated, it gives CASSSPLAGQETQYF.